Below, 27 T cell receptor beta chains from the same sample are listed, as sequenced in a study of OX40 agonist ivuxolimab in advanced cancers. Only in-frame clones appear in the TCRdb table, and some are missing; sequencing was by immunoSEQ multiplex PCR. The table has around 67,000 clones, about 85% seen once. Material: CD4+ or CD8+ T cells sorted from blood, obtained in a trial of the OX40 agonist ivuxolimab. These TCRs come from an adult with an advanced solid tumor such as melanoma, head and neck, liver or kidney cancer.

The chain couples TRBV7-2 to TRBJ2-7, with 8 bases identical to TRBD2. This CDR3 spans 14 amino acids. The ends lost 4 bases at V and 2 bases at J; junction bases unmatched: 4. CDR1 is SGHTA and CDR2 is FQGNSA in the germline V gene. CDR3 in amino acids: CASSSRTSTYEQYF. The CDR3 DNA is TGTGCCAGCAGCTCTCGGACTAGCACCTACGAGCAGTACTTC. The full variable domain, its missing parts supplied by reference TRBV7-2 and TRBJ2-7, is GAGVSQSPSNKVTEKGKDVELRCDPISGHTALYWYRQSLGQGLEFLIYFQGNSAPDKSGLPSDRFSAERTGGSVSTLTIQRTQQEDSAVYLCASSSRTSTYEQYFGPGTRLTVT.

This clone was detected only a few times. The J gene is TRBJ1-1, the V gene TRBV9, with D possibly being TRBD1 (5 bases). CDR1 SGDLS and CDR2 YYNGEE come from the germline V gene. The CDR3 has 16 residues. Between the trimmed V and J ends, which lost 0 bases and 2 bases, there was a span of 14 bases. The DNA for the CDR3 is TGTGCCAGCAGCGTAGATGGGTCAGGGCCTAACACTGAAGCTTTCTTT. This encodes CASSVDGSGPNTEAFF. Full variable domain (outside the CDR3, taken from reference TRBV9 and TRBJ1-1): DSGVTQTPKHLITATGQRVTLRCSPRSGDLSVYWYQQSLDQGLQFLIQYYNGEERAKGNILERFSAQQFPDLHSELNLSSLELGDSALYFCASSVDGSGPNTEAFFGQGTRLTVV.

The chain recombines TRBV18 with TRBJ1-4, with D hard to call. Germline lookup yields CDR1 KGHSH and CDR2 LQKENI. This CDR3 has 14 residues. The V end was cut by 5 bases, the J end by 6 bases, with 13 bases between. The CDR3 nucleotides are TGTGCCAGCTCAAATTTTTTCGGGGATGAAAAACTGTTTTTT. Translated: CASSNFFGDEKLFF. Full variable domain (rest looked up from reference TRBV18 and TRBJ1-4): NAGVMQNPRHLVRRRGQEARLRCSPMKGHSHVYWYRQLPEEGLKFMVYLQKENIIDESGMPKERFSAEFPKEGPSILRIQQVVRGDSAAYFCASSNFFGDEKLFFGSGTQLSVL.

This chain uses TRBV6-6 with TRBJ2-1; 14 bases are shared with TRBD2. The CDR3 covers 16 residues. V dropped 6 bases and J dropped 5; count of bases not matched to a gene: 6. The germline V gene has CDR1 MNHNY and CDR2 SVGAGI (reference sequence). CDR3 sequence: CASRPPTSGRDNEQFF. CDR3 sequence (DNA): TGTGCCAGCAGGCCCCCGACTAGCGGGAGGGACAATGAGCAGTTCTTC.

The V call is TRBV19, the J call TRBJ2-7; D perhaps matches TRBD1 (6 bases). Germline loops: CDR1 LNHDA, CDR2 SQIVND (reference sequence). The CDR3 runs to 15 residues. Trimming took 4 bases from V and 4 from J, leaving 17 bases between them. The CDR3 DNA is TGTGCCAGTAGTAACCTCCCGGGACAAGATTACGAGCAGTACTTC. This sequence encodes CASSNLPGQDYEQYF.

This clone showed up just a few times. CDR3 DNA sequence: TGTGCCAGCAGCTATCATGTCGGGGCCGAAGCTTTCTTT. As protein: CASSYHVGAEAFF. The gene calls are TRBV7-9 and TRBJ1-1; possibly TRBD1 for D (5 bases). The germline V and J ends were trimmed by 4 bases and 8 bases, with 14 bases remaining between them. Germline loops: CDR1 SEHNR, CDR2 FQNEAQ (reference sequence). The CDR3 loop spans 13 amino acids.

The genes are TRBV5-1 and TRBJ1-3; tentative D call: TRBD1 (6 bases). Germline CDR1 and CDR2: SGHRS and YFSETQ. This CDR3 is 15 amino acids long. Trimming pared 9 bases from V and 0 bases from J, leaving 16 bases between. The CDR3 here is CATRPGASSGNTIYF. DNA for the CDR3: TGCGCCACCCGCCCGGGGGCGAGCTCTGGAAACACCATATATTTT.

The genes are TRBV27 and TRBJ2-5, with 10 positions matching TRBD1. V trimming: 4 bases; J trimming: 5 bases; junction bases outside the gene matches: 4. Per germline, CDR1 MNHEY and CDR2 SMNVEV (reference sequence). The CDR3 covers 14 residues. The CDR3 bases are TGTGCCAGCAGTTCCGGGACAGGGGTGGAGACCCAGTACTTC. Translation: CASSSGTGVETQYF.

This chain connects TRBV28 to TRBJ2-7; D not resolved. V was cut by 7 bases and J by 2 bases, with 18 bases left in between. This CDR3 region has 15 residues. The germline gives CDR1 MDHEN, CDR2 SYDVKM. The CDR3 nucleotides are TGTGCCAGCAATGAAGTTGTCCAGTCAACCTACGAGCAGTACTTC. This translates into CASNEVVQSTYEQYF.

The chain carries TRBV21-1 and TRBJ2-7; the D call in the table, TRBD1, was not verified against the DNA. TRBV21-1 is given as a pseudogene. This CDR3 has 16 amino acids. CDR3 sequence reads: CASSTNRDRGCYEQYF. CDR3 DNA sequence: TGTGCCAGCAGCACCAACAGGGACAGGGGTTGCTACGAGCAGTACTTC.

V gene TRBV5-6 combines with J gene TRBJ2-5; tentatively, D is TRBD2 (5 bases). The length of the CDR3 is 14 residues. The V end was cut by 0 bases, the J end by 2 bases, with 8 bases between. Germline assignment: CDR1 SGHDT and CDR2 YYEEEE. The DNA of the CDR3 is TGTGCCAGCAGCTTGGCGGGGATGCAAGAGACCCAGTACTTC. This gives the protein CASSLAGMQETQYF. The full variable domain, rest sourced from reference TRBV5-6 and TRBJ2-5, is DAGVTQSPTHLIKTRGQQVTLRCSPKSGHDTVSWYQQALGQGPQFIFQYYEEEERQRGNFPDRFSGHQFPNYSSELNVNALLLGDSALYLCASSLAGMQETQYFGPGTRLLVL.

The rearrangement uses TRBV28 and TRBJ2-3; the match to TRBD2 covers 9 bases. CDR1 MDHEN and CDR2 SYDVKM come from the germline V gene. V lost 10 bases and J lost 8; bases outside the gene matches: 10. There are 13 residues in the CDR3. The CDR3 reads CAIAAGGPGTQYF. CDR3 in DNA: TGTGCCATCGCAGCGGGAGGCCCCGGTACGCAGTATTTT.

This clone came up once. The chain combines TRBV7-2 with TRBJ2-7; TRBD2 matches at 11 bases. This CDR3 is 16 amino acids long. Germline V CDR1 and CDR2: SGHTA, FQGNSA. The ends lost 1 base at V and 3 bases at J; junction bases unmatched: 5. CDR3 in amino acids: CASSLVAGGPGYEQYF. DNA for the CDR3: TGTGCCAGCAGCTTAGTAGCGGGGGGGCCGGGCTACGAGCAGTACTTC.

This clone was seen a few times. This chain joins TRBV28 and TRBJ1-5; no clear D. This CDR3 contains 11 residues. Germline assignment: CDR1 MDHEN and CDR2 SYDVKM. V lost 4 bases and J lost 7, with 5 bases in between. DNA of the CDR3: TGTGCCAGCAGTTCTGGACAGCCCCAGCATTTT. As protein: CASSSGQPQHF.

J is TRBJ2-3 and V is TRBV28; 14 bases match TRBD2. V lost 5 bases and J lost 7; bases outside the gene matches: 8. Germline V gives CDR1 MDHEN, CDR2 SYDVKM. The CDR3 has 16 residues. CDR3 amino acids: CASSPRLAGGWNTQYF. For the CDR3, the DNA is TGTGCCAGCAGTCCCCGACTAGCGGGAGGGTGGAATACGCAGTATTTT.

V usage is TRBV5-6 and J usage is TRBJ2-3; 8 bases agree with TRBD1. The CDR3 loop spans 15 amino acids. Germline lookup yields CDR1 SGHDT and CDR2 YYEEEE. V was clipped by 0 bases and J by 2 bases; unmatched bases: 2. The CDR3, as DNA: TGTGCCAGCAGCTTGGGGACAGGGTTCACAGATACGCAGTATTTT. Protein product: CASSLGTGFTDTQYF.

V usage is TRBV19 and J usage is TRBJ1-5; weak D call: TRBD1 (5 bases). The germline V gene encodes CDR1 LNHDA and CDR2 SQIVND (reference sequence). This CDR3 contains 15 residues. The ends were cut back, 0 bases at V and 6 bases at J, with 12 bases in the middle. CDR3 bases: TGTGCCAGTAGTATAGATAGGGGTCTGGTTCAGCCCCAGCATTTT. Its protein product is CASSIDRGLVQPQHF.

The rearrangement joins TRBV27 to TRBJ1-2; perhaps TRBD1 as D (6 bases). The CDR3 runs 20 residues. CDR1 is MNHEY, CDR2 SMNVEV, per germline (reference sequence). V was clipped by 2 bases and J by 7 bases, with 32 bases between them. This CDR3 reads CASSLKGGVGAATPLSGYTF. The CDR3, as DNA: TGTGCCAGCAGTTTAAAGGGGGGTGTAGGGGCCGCAACCCCCCTAAGTGGCTACACCTTC.

The genes are TRBV4-3 and TRBJ2-1, with a tentative D call TRBD1 (5 bases). The CDR3 consists of 12 residues. Germline V CDR1 and CDR2: LGHNA, YSLEER. Trimming cost V 6 bases and J 10 bases, with 13 bases left between them. CDR3 in DNA: TGCGCCAGCAGTTTGGGTTGGGGCGAGCAGTTCTTC. This gives the protein CASSLGWGEQFF.

Only a few counts were recorded for this clone. This sequence joins TRBV7-9 and TRBJ1-5; no reliable D call. CDR3 length: 16 residues. V lost 1 base, J lost 1 base, and 11 bases lay in between. The V gene's germline CDR1 is SEHNR and CDR2 FQNEAQ (reference sequence). The CDR3 region has the DNA TGTGCCAGCAGCTTAGGGGAAACATGGAGCAATCAGCCCCAGCATTTT. Amino acids: CASSLGETWSNQPQHF.

The chain has TRBV4-1 and TRBJ2-2; weak D call: TRBD1 (6 bases). Germline lookup yields CDR1 MGHRA and CDR2 YSYEKL. V lost 0 bases, J lost 1 base, and 12 bases lay in between. This CDR3 has 17 amino acids. For the CDR3, the DNA is TGCGCCAGCAGCCAAGACGGGACACCTTGGAACACCGGGGAGCTGTTTTTT. It specifies CASSQDGTPWNTGELFF.

The chain has TRBV18 and TRBJ2-5, with a possible D match to TRBD2 (5 bases). The V and J ends lost 1 base and 1 base respectively, with 16 bases between them. Germline V CDR1 and CDR2: KGHSH, LQKENI. The CDR3 has 17 amino acids. The CDR3 spells CASSPRETRSSQETQYF. CDR3 bases: TGTGCCAGCTCACCACGGGAGACGAGGAGTAGCCAAGAGACCCAGTACTTC.

The rearrangement uses TRBV5-1 and TRBJ1-2, with D perhaps TRBD1 (6 bases). Germline V gives CDR1 SGHRS, CDR2 YFSETQ. The CDR3 sequence is 16 residues long. With 0 bases removed from V and 4 bases from J, the gap between germline ends came to 16 bases. DNA of the CDR3: TGCGCCAGCAGCTTGGTGGACAGCGGGTACGGCTATGGCTACACCTTC. It translates to CASSLVDSGYGYGYTF.

The CDR3 loop is CGLADNEQFF. In nucleotides, the CDR3 is TGCGGATTAGCGGACAATGAGCAGTTCTTC. The rearrangement joins TRBV5-1 to TRBJ2-1, with D possibly being TRBD2 (6 bases). The CDR3 totals 10 residues. Germline V lookup: CDR1 SGHRS, CDR2 YFSETQ.

This clone was picked up one time. J is TRBJ1-2 and V is TRBV6-5, with D perhaps matching TRBD1 (6 bases). The CDR3 is 14 residues long. Trimming pared 5 bases from V and 8 bases from J, leaving 18 bases between. Germline CDR1 MNHEY, CDR2 SVGAGI. As DNA, the CDR3 is TGTGCCAGCAGTCCCATATCAGGGGCGGGGGGCTACACCTTC. Protein product: CASSPISGAGGYTF.

J is TRBJ2-1 and V is TRBV5-1; 8 nucleotides match TRBD1. The CDR3 totals 15 residues. Trimming took 4 bases from V and 4 from J; bases not matched to a gene: 7. Germline lookup yields CDR1 SGHRS and CDR2 YFSETQ. For the CDR3, the DNA is TGCGCCAGCAGCCCGAGGACAGGGATGTACAATGAGCAGTTCTTC. It translates to CASSPRTGMYNEQFF.

This chain joins TRBV15 and TRBJ2-5; D unresolved. The CDR3 loop spans 14 amino acids. Deletions cut 1 base from V and 1 base from J, with 7 bases between. Germline-derived CDR1 and CDR2 are LNHNV and YYDKDF (reference sequence). CDR3 coding DNA: TGTGCCACCAGCAGAGTGGGTTTCCAAGAGACCCAGTACTTC. Its translation: CATSRVGFQETQYF. The variable domain in full, completed from reference TRBV15 and TRBJ2-5, reads DAMVIQNPRYQVTQFGKPVTLSCSQTLNHNVMYWYQQKSSQAPKLLFHYYDKDFNNEADTPDNFQSRRPNTSFCFLDIRSPGLGDTAMYLCATSRVGFQETQYFGPGTRLLVL.